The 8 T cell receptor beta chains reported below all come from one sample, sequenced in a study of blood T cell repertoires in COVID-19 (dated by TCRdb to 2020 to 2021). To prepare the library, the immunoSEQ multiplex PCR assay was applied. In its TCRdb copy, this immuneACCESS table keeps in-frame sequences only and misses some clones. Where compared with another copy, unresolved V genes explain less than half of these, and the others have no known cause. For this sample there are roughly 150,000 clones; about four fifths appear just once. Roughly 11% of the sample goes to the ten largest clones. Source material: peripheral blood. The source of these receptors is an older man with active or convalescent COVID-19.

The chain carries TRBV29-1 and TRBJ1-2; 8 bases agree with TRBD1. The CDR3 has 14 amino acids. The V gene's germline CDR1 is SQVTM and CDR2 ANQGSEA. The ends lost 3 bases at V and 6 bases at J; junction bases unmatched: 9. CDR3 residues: CSVDWAGGGNGYTF. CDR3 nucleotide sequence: TGCAGCGTTGATTGGGCAGGGGGCGGGAATGGCTACACCTTC.

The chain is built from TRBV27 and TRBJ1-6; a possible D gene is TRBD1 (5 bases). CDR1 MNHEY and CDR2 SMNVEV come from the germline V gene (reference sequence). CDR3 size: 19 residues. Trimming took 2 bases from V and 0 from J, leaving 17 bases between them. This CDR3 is CASSLMGGADSSYNSPLHF. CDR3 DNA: TGTGCCAGCAGTTTAATGGGCGGGGCTGATAGCTCCTATAATTCACCCCTCCACTTT.

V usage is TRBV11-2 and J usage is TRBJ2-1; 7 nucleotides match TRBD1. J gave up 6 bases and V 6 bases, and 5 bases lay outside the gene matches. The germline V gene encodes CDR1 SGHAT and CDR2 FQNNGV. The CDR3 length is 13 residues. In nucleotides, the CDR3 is TGTGCCAGCAGACAGACAGGGTTCAATGAGCAGTTCTTC. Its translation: CASRQTGFNEQFF.

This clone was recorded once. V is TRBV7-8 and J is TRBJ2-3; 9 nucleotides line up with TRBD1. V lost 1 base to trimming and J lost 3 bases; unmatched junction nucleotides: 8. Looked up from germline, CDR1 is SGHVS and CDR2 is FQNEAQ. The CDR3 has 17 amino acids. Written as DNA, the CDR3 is TGTGCCAGCAGCTTAGTGGGGGGACAGGGTTTGACAGATACGCAGTATTTT. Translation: CASSLVGGQGLTDTQYF.

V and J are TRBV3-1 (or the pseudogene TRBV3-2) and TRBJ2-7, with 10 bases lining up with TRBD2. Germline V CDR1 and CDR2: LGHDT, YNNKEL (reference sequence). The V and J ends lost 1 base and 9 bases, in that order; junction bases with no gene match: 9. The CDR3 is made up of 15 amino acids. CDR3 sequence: CASSQGSSGSHRQYF. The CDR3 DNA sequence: TGTGCCAGCAGCCAAGGCTCTAGCGGGAGCCATCGGCAGTACTTC.

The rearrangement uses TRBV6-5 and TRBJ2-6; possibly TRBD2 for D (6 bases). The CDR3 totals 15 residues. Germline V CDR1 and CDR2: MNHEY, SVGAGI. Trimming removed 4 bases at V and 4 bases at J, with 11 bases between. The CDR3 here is CASSFAGKGANVLTF. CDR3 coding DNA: TGTGCCAGCAGTTTTGCGGGGAAGGGGGCCAACGTCCTGACTTTC.

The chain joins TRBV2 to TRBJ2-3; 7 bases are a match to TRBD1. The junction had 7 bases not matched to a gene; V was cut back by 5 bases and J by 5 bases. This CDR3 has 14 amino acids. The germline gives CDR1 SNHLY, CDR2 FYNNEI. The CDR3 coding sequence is TGTGCCAGCAGTTTGGGACAGATGGGAGATACGCAGTATTTT. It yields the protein CASSLGQMGDTQYF.

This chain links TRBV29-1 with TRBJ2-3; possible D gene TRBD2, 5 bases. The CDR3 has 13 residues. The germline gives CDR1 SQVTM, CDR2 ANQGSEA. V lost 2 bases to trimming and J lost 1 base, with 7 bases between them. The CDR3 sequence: CSVENSGTDTQYF. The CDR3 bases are TGCAGCGTTGAAAATAGCGGCACAGATACGCAGTATTTT.